The 20 T cell receptor beta chains presented below share a single source sample, sequenced in a study of sequential checkpoint blockade in melanoma. Described treatment: randomized to nivolumab then ipilimumab (arm A) or the reverse (arm B). The repertoire was sequenced with immunoSEQ multiplex PCR; TCRdb's copy has only in-frame clones and lacks some. This repertoire shows roughly 1,000 clones, around 21% found once; its top ten account for roughly 9.4%. Sequenced here: tumor tissue (inferred from file names), sampled from a patient given nivolumab and ipilimumab in sequence. These TCRs come from a human donor with melanoma.

The chain couples TRBV10-3 to TRBJ2-1, with D maybe TRBD2 (5 bases). The germline V and J ends were trimmed by 0 bases and 2 bases, with 14 bases remaining between them. The CDR3 totals 17 residues. Germline V gene lookup returns CDR1 ENHRY and CDR2 SYGVKD. CDR3 amino acids: CAISESDEGTTYNEQFF. CDR3 coding DNA: TGTGCCATCAGTGAGTCCGATGAGGGAACTACCTACAATGAGCAGTTCTTC.

This clone was detected a few times. V and J are TRBV28 and TRBJ2-3; no clear D gene. Trimming cost V 2 bases and J 4 bases, with 10 bases left between them. The CDR3 consists of 14 residues. Germline V gives CDR1 MDHEN, CDR2 SYDVKM. The CDR3 protein is CASSLTARADTQYF. The CDR3 coding sequence is TGTGCCAGCAGTTTAACCGCCCGAGCAGATACGCAGTATTTT.

This clone is judged large. The chain carries TRBV6-8 and TRBJ2-7; D unresolved. CDR1 is MNHGY, CDR2 SAAAGT, per germline. Trimming took off 0 bases at V and 1 base at J, with 10 bases between the two ends. The CDR3 length is 15 residues. CDR3 bases: TGTGCCAGCAGTTACTCTGCCAGAAATTCCTACGAGCAGTACTTC. This sequence encodes CASSYSARNSYEQYF.

The J gene is TRBJ1-2, the V gene TRBV5-1, with 10 bases fitting TRBD1. The V gene end was trimmed by 4 bases and the J gene end by 4 bases; junction bases not matched to a gene: 4. Germline assignment: CDR1 SGHRS and CDR2 YFSETQ. The CDR3 extends over 14 amino acids. The CDR3 is CASSTGQGVYGYTF. In DNA, the CDR3 is TGCGCCAGCAGCACTGGACAGGGGGTCTATGGCTACACCTTC.

This chain links TRBV10-2 with TRBJ2-3, with 10 bases matching TRBD2. CDR3 length equals 15 residues. From germline, CDR1 is WSHSY and CDR2 SAAADI. The trim removed 6 bases at V and 4 bases at J, leaving 7 bases unmatched. This chain's CDR3 is CASRQLAGAPDTQYF. The CDR3 DNA follows: TGCGCCAGCAGGCAGCTAGCGGGGGCCCCAGATACGCAGTATTTT.

A word on this clone: One end of the junction fails to match germline, which may point to a read error. This sequence joins TRBV9 and TRBJ1-5; 8 positions agree with TRBD1. Germline CDR1 reads SGDLS; CDR2 reads YYNGEE. The CDR3 length is 17 residues. The CDR3 sequence is CANSVEAWQGAWQPQHF. DNA of the CDR3: TGTGCCAACAGCGTAGAGGCCTGGCAGGGGGCATGGCAGCCCCAGCATTTT.

V and J are TRBV14 and TRBJ1-1; 9 bases fit TRBD1. With 2 bases clipped from V and 11 bases from J, the junction kept 9 bases outside the gene matches. CDR1 SGHDN and CDR2 FVKESK come from the germline V gene. This CDR3 spans 14 amino acids. CDR3 amino acids: CASSQKGTGGAAFF. The CDR3 DNA reads as TGTGCCAGCAGCCAAAAGGGTACAGGGGGCGCGGCTTTCTTT. The whole variable domain, filled in from reference TRBV14 and TRBJ1-1, reads EAGVTQFPSHSVIEKGQTVTLRCDPISGHDNLYWYRRVMGKEIKFLLHFVKESKQDESGMPNNRFLAERTGGTYSTLKVQPAELEDSGVYFCASSQKGTGGAAFFGQGTRLTVV.

In this sample, this clone is medium-sized. The chain couples TRBV11-3 to TRBJ1-2; 8 bases are a match to TRBD1. V trimming: 1 base; J trimming: 2 bases; junction bases outside the gene matches: 3. The CDR3 totals 15 residues. Germline V gene data show CDR1 as SGHNT and CDR2 as YENEEA. The CDR3 sequence: CASSLGRQGNYGYTF. CDR3 in DNA: TGTGCCAGCAGCTTAGGTCGACAGGGGAACTATGGCTACACCTTC.

This clone was seen a few times. Here the CDR3 reads CASSPDRDERNTEAFF. The CDR3, as DNA: TGTGCCAGCTCACCGGACCGGGACGAGAGGAACACTGAAGCTTTCTTT. J is TRBJ1-1 and V is TRBV18; possibly TRBD1 for D (5 bases). CDR1 is KGHSH and CDR2 is LQKENI in the germline V gene. The CDR3 runs 16 residues. Between the trimmed V and J ends, which lost 3 bases and 1 base, there was a span of 15 bases.

The chain couples TRBV12-5 to TRBJ2-1; D uncertain. The CDR3 sequence is 17 residues long. Germline V CDR1 and CDR2: LGHNT, FRNRAP. Trimming stripped 5 bases from V and 0 bases from J, with 17 bases between. This CDR3 is CASGPPPNSGSYNEQFF. CDR3 in DNA: TGTGCTAGTGGTCCCCCCCCCAATTCGGGCTCCTACAATGAGCAGTTCTTC.

This clone is classed as medium-sized. The chain has TRBV23-1 and TRBJ2-5; 7 bases fit TRBD2. TRBV23-1 is an ORF, and what it does is uncertain. The CDR3 covers 15 residues. The ends lost 6 bases at V and 1 base at J; junction bases unmatched: 8. The CDR3 loop reads CASSQERGTQETQYF. The CDR3 coding sequence is TGCGCCAGCAGCCAAGAGCGGGGCACCCAAGAGACCCAGTACTTC.

This clone rates as medium-sized. The chain uses TRBV11-3 and TRBJ1-5; 8 bases are a match to TRBD1. V shed 3 bases, J shed 3 bases, and the junction held 10 bases outside the gene matches. Germline-derived CDR1 and CDR2 are SGHNT and YENEEA. The CDR3 contains 17 residues. The CDR3 region has the DNA TGTGCCAGCAGCTTGGTGCCCGGGACAGGTACCAATCAGCCCCAGCATTTT. The encoded protein is CASSLVPGTGTNQPQHF.

By frequency in the sample, this clone is large. The chain couples TRBV11-3 to TRBJ1-1; possibly TRBD1 for D (5 bases). The V gene lost 6 bases and the J gene lost 0 bases, with 14 bases spanning the gap. Germline CDR1 and CDR2: SGHNT and YENEEA. This CDR3 has 15 residues. CDR3 nucleotide sequence: TGTGCCAGCAGACGCGACAGAAACATGAACACTGAAGCTTTCTTT. It encodes CASRRDRNMNTEAFF.

V and J are TRBV18 and TRBJ2-3; TRBD1 agrees at 8 bases. This CDR3 region has 15 residues. The germline V gene encodes CDR1 KGHSH and CDR2 LQKENI. Trimming cost V 4 bases and J 1 base; bases outside gene matches: 4. The CDR3 loop is CASSQIQGGTDTQYF. DNA for the CDR3: TGTGCCAGCTCACAGATACAGGGGGGCACAGATACGCAGTATTTT.

The chain links TRBV19 to TRBJ2-7; tentatively, D is TRBD1 (6 bases). V lost 8 bases, J lost 2 bases, and 16 bases lay in between. The germline CDR1 and CDR2 sequences are LNHDA and SQIVND (reference sequence). This CDR3 is built from 14 residues. The CDR3 DNA reads TGTGCCAGTCACCGACAGGAGCCCCCCTACGAGCAGTACTTC. Translating gives CASHRQEPPYEQYF.

V usage is TRBV19 and J usage is TRBJ2-7; TRBD1 or TRBD2 may be the D gene (5 bases each). The CDR3 has 14 residues. Germline assignment: CDR1 LNHDA and CDR2 SQIVND (reference sequence). Trimming left V 3 bases short and J 1 base short, with 10 bases between. This CDR3 reads CASSIGTGSYEQYF. The CDR3 DNA follows: TGTGCCAGTAGTATCGGGACGGGTTCCTACGAGCAGTACTTC.

Judged by abundance, this clone is medium-sized. The chain employs TRBV4-1 and TRBJ1-2; unclear D gene. This CDR3 is built from 15 residues. With 0 bases removed from V and 4 bases from J, the gap between germline ends came to 12 bases. Germline assignment: CDR1 MGHRA and CDR2 YSYEKL. CDR3 in DNA: TGCGCCAGCAGCCAAGAAGTCCAGAGGTCCTATGGCTACACCTTC. It specifies CASSQEVQRSYGYTF.

The J gene is TRBJ2-1, the V gene TRBV10-2; TRBD2 matches 12 bases. J was trimmed by 3 bases and V by 6 bases; bases with no gene match: 6. The CDR3 extends over 16 amino acids. Germline V lookup: CDR1 WSHSY, CDR2 SAAADI. CDR3 loop: CASRSGLAGLYNEQFF. CDR3 DNA: TGCGCCAGCAGATCTGGACTAGCGGGGCTCTACAATGAGCAGTTCTTC.

This clone was picked up a small number of times. This chain connects TRBV10-3 to TRBJ1-5; tentatively, D is TRBD1 (6 bases). Per the germline V gene, CDR1 is ENHRY and CDR2 is SYGVKD. The CDR3 loop spans 14 amino acids. The V gene lost 2 bases and the J gene lost 4 bases, with 9 bases spanning the gap. The CDR3 reads CAISEGQYNQPQHF. For the CDR3, the DNA is TGTGCCATCAGTGAGGGACAGTATAATCAGCCCCAGCATTTT.

V and J are TRBV19 and TRBJ1-4; 7 bases line up with TRBD1. CDR1 is LNHDA and CDR2 is SQIVND in the germline V gene (reference sequence). This CDR3 region has 15 residues. After removal of 8 bases from V and 0 bases from J, the junction contained 6 bases not matched to a gene. CDR3 in amino acids: CASGRQGATNEKLFF. In DNA, the CDR3 is TGTGCCAGTGGGAGACAGGGAGCAACTAATGAAAAACTGTTTTTT.